This TCR beta chain was identified during a study of cytomegalovirus exposure and HLA in healthy donors. Broader study findings: Across all donors, roughly uniform sequencing depth was an assumption of the presence/absence analyses. In a later analysis, TCR beta V- and J-gene trimming was associated with a missense DCLRE1C variant. Per a prior analysis, the majority of TCR beta V segments were productive roughly 87% or roughly 30% of the time.

Of note for this clone: Its antigen is not identified.

Germline V gene data show CDR1 as LNHDA and CDR2 as SQIVND (reference sequence). The V gene end was trimmed by 4 bases and the J gene end by 6 bases; junction bases not matched to a gene: 2. The CDR3 is 13 amino acids. The PCR contained 60 Vbeta and 13 Jbeta primers. This table comes from immunoSEQ multiplex PCR, and its TCRdb copy is limited to in-frame clones, with some not included. This sample's table has 100,000 to 150,000 clones. The chain is built from TRBV19 and TRBJ1-5; 8 bases match TRBD1. The TCR comes from a woman aged 40-49 years in good health and CMV-seropositive. The sequenced sample consisted of PBMCs. This CDR3 is CASSKQGAQPQHF. The CDR3 DNA reads TGTGCCAGTAGTAAGCAGGGGGCTCAGCCCCAGCATTTT.